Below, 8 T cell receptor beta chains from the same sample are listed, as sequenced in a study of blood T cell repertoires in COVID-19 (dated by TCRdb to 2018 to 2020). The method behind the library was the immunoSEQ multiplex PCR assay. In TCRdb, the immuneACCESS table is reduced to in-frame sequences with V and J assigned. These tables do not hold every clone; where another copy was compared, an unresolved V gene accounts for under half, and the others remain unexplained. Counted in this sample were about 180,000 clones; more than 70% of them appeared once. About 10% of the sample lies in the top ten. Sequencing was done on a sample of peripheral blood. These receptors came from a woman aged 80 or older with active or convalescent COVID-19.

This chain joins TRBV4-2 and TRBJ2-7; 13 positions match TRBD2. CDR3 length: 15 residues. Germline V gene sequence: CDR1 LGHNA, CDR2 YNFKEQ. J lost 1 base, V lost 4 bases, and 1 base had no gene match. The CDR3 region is CASSPTSGRSYEQYF. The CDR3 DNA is TGTGCCAGCAGCCCGACTAGCGGGAGGTCCTACGAGCAGTACTTC.

CDR3 in amino acids: CASSSILAGDNEQFF. The CDR3 DNA reads TGCGCCAGCAGCTCTATACTAGCGGGAGACAATGAGCAGTTCTTC. This chain joins TRBV5-1 and TRBJ2-1; TRBD2 matches at 11 bases. There are 15 residues in the CDR3. Germline CDR1 is SGHRS and CDR2 is YFSETQ. The V segment lost 3 bases and the J segment 5 bases; nucleotides outside the gene matches: 4.

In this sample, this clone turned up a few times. The CDR3 DNA sequence: TGTGCCAGCAGCTCAAGAAGCGTAAGCAACACTGAAGCTTTCTTT. Protein: CASSSRSVSNTEAFF. This chain links TRBV9 with TRBJ1-1; D not resolved. Germline lookup yields CDR1 SGDLS and CDR2 YYNGEE. The CDR3 sequence is 15 residues long. V shed 4 bases and J shed 2 bases, with 15 bases lying between them. The full variable domain, with the rest looked up from reference TRBV9 and TRBJ1-1, is DSGVTQTPKHLITATGQRVTLRCSPRSGDLSVYWYQQSLDQGLQFLIQYYNGEERAKGNILERFSAQQFPDLHSELNLSSLELGDSALYFCASSSRSVSNTEAFFGQGTRLTVV.

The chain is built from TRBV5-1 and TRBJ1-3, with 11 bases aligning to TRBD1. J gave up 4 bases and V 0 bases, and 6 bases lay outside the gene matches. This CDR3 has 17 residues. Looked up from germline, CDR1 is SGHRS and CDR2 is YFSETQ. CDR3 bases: TGCGCCAGCAGCTTGGATGGACAGGGGGCGCGGGGAAACACCATATATTTT. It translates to CASSLDGQGARGNTIYF.

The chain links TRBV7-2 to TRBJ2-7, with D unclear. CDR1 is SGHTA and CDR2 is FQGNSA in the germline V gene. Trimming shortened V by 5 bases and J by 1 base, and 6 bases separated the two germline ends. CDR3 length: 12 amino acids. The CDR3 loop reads CASSPRSYEQYF. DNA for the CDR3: TGTGCCAGCAGCCCCCGTTCCTACGAGCAGTACTTC. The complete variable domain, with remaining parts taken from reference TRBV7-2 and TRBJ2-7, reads GAGVSQSPSNKVTEKGKDVELRCDPISGHTALYWYRQSLGQGLEFLIYFQGNSAPDKSGLPSDRFSAERTGGSVSTLTIQRTQQEDSAVYLCASSPRSYEQYFGPGTRLTVT.

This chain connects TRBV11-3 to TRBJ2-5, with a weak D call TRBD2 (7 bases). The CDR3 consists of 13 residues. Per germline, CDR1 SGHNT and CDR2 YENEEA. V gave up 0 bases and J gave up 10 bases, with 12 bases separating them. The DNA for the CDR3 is TGTGCCAGCAGCTTAGATGGGGGGGCGGACCAGTACTTC. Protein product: CASSLDGGADQYF.

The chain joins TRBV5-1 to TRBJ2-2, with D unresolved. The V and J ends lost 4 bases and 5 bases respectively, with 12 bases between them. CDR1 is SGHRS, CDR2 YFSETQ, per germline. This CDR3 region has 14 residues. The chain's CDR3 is CASSPTMLTGELFF. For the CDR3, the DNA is TGCGCCAGCAGCCCTACTATGTTGACCGGGGAGCTGTTTTTT.

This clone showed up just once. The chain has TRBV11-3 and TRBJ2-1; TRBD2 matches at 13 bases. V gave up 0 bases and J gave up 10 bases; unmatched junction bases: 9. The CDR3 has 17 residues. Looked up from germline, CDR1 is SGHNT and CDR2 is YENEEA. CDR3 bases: TGTGCCAGCAGCTTAGAGGTCGGACTAGCGGGGGTAGGGGAGCAGTTCTTC. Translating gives CASSLEVGLAGVGEQFF.